This TCR beta chain was found in a study of blood T cell repertoires in COVID-19. Study details: Samples of COVID-19 (acute and convalescent) were obtained from the United States, Italy and Spain.

Germline values: CDR1 SGHTA, CDR2 FQGNSA. V gave up 3 bases and J gave up 13 bases; unmatched junction bases: 5. This CDR3 is 11 amino acids long. TCRdb keeps only in-frame clones here, not all; method: immunoSEQ multiplex PCR. The sample records around 100,000 clones, more than 85% being singletons. V gene TRBV7-2 combines with J gene TRBJ2-7, with 8 bases aligning to TRBD1. The origin of this receptor is a human donor in a cohort sampled during active COVID-19. Sequenced input: peripheral blood. The CDR3 is CASSFRDRIYF. The DNA of the CDR3 is TGTGCCAGCAGCTTCCGGGACAGGATATACTTC. Using reference TRBV7-2 and TRBJ2-7 for the parts outside the CDR3, the full variable domain is GAGVSQSPSNKVTEKGKDVELRCDPISGHTALYWYRQSLGQGLEFLIYFQGNSAPDKSGLPSDRFSAERTGGSVSTLTIQRTQQEDSAVYLCASSFRDRIYFGPGTRLTVT.